The T cell receptor beta chain under discussion was sequenced for a study of vaccination and CD4 T cells after COVID-19. Treatment reported: approximately nine-day PBMC culture with coronavirus spike peptide pools or control peptides (ViraFEST assay). CD4+ T-cell collection from the unexposed donor predated the COVID-19 pandemic (2011-2018). For this clonotype: What it binds is not known.

An Oncomine TCR Beta short-read assay was used to sequence the DNA from cultured CD4+ T cells. TCRdb passed the PCR reads through MiXCR, listing each CDR3 protein once. The sample consists of around 7,800 distinct CDR3 sequences, around three fifths of them appearing once. The CDR3 loop spans 14 amino acids. Germline V gene sequence: CDR1 DFQATT, CDR2 SNEGSKA (reference sequence). The rearrangement links TRBV20-1 to TRBJ2-2, with 7 bases lining up with TRBD1. The sequencing input was CD4+ T cells from blood, cultured in vitro. The clonotype was recovered from a human donor in good health. The DNA for the CDR3 is TGCAGCTTCTCGGACAGGTTGAACACCGGGGAGCTGTTTTTT. It encodes CSFSDRLNTGELFF.